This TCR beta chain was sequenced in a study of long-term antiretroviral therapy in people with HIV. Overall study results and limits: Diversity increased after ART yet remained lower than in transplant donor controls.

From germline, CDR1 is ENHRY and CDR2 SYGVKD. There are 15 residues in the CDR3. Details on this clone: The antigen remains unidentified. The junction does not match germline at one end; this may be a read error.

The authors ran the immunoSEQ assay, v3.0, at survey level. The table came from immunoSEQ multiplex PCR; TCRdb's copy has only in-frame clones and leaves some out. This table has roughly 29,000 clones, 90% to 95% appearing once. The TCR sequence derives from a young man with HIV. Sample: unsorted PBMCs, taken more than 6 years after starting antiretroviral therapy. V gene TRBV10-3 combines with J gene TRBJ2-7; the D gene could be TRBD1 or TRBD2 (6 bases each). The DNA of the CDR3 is TGTGCCAGCAGTCCGCCTCGAGGGGGGTCCTACGAGCAGTACTTC. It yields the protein CASSPPRGGSYEQYF.